This TCR beta chain originates from a study of identical twins. Germline-derived CDR1 and CDR2 are MNHEY and SMNVEV (reference sequence). This CDR3 region has 14 residues. The germline V and J ends were trimmed by 3 bases and 8 bases, with 14 bases remaining between them. Study outcomes and limitations: Out-of-frame alpha sequences common to twins exhibited a surplus of low generation probability. Monozygotic twin pairs showed more out-of-frame TCR alpha sharing than models estimated.

With respect to this clonotype: The antigen is not known.

A universal primer binding site was introduced by template switching. The final cDNA contained unique molecular identifiers. TCRdb re-called the 5' RACE reads through MiXCR, storing one row per CDR3 protein. The profile covers hundreds of thousands of distinct CDR3 sequences, with roughly 8% appearing a single time and around 0.98% taken by the ten largest. This sample was shared with a second study, whose subject was yellow fever vaccine responses in identical twins. That work states: Twins' vaccine T cell responses were reported to seem partly convergent and partly personalized.

The sequenced material came from PBMCs. This receptor was taken from a woman in her late teens or twenties in good health. The J gene is TRBJ2-1, the V gene TRBV27; possibly TRBD1 for D (5 bases). This CDR3 reads CASSFSQGKYEQFF. The CDR3 DNA reads as TGTGCCAGCAGTTTTTCCCAGGGAAAGTATGAGCAGTTCTTC.